Given below is one T cell receptor (beta chain) in context. The antigen remains undetermined. Diagnosis relied on clinical symptoms, serum thyroxine and TRAb, thyroid ultrasound and orbital computed tomography. This sample is part of a study of T cells in Graves' hyperthyroidism and ophthalmopathy. Study-level points and caveats: Median prediction lead before ophthalmopathy onset was 6.5 months with the model.

The investigators amplified TCR beta CDR3 regions from RNA transcripts. In the first-round RT-PCR of the TCR CDR3, the HTBI primer set was used. TCRdb re-derived calls from the multiplex PCR reads in MiXCR, one entry per CDR3 protein. The sample has a few hundred thousand distinct CDR3 sequences; 46% are singletons. The V gene's germline CDR1 is SQVTM and CDR2 ANQGSEA. CDR3 size: 12 residues. V was cut by 7 bases and J by 0 bases, with 9 bases left in between. What was sequenced was peripheral blood or thyroid tissue (not recorded which). This TCR came from a woman aged 18-29 years with Graves' hyperthyroidism. The rearrangement joins TRBV29-1 to TRBJ1-1; TRBD1 might be the D (6 bases). CDR3: CSGGTLNTEAFF. CDR3 DNA sequence: TGCAGCGGGGGGACATTGAACACTGAAGCTTTCTTT.